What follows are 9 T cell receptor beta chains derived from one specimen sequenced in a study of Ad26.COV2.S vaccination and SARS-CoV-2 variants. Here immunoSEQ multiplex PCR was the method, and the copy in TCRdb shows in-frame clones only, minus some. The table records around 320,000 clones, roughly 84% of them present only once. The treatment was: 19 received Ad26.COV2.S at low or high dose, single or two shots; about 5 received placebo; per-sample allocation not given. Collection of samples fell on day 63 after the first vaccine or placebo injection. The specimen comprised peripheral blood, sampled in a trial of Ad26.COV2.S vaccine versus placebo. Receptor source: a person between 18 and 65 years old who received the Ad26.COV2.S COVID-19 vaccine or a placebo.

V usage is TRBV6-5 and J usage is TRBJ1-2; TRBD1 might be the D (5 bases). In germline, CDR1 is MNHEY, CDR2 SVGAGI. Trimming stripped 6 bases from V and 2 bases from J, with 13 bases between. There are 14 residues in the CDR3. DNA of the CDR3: TGTGCCAGCAGGCCAAATGGGGGAAACTATGGCTACACCTTC. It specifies CASRPNGGNYGYTF.

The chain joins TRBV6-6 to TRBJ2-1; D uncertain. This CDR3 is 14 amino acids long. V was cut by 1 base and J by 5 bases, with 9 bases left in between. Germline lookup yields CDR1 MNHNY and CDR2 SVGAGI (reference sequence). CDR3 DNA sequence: TGTGCCAGCAGTTACTTATCCACAAACAATGAGCAGTTCTTC. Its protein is CASSYLSTNNEQFF.

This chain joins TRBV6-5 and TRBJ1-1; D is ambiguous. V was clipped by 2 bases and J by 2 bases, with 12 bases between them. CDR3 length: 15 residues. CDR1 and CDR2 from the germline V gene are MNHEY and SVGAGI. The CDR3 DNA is TGTGCCAGCAGTTACCGGAGGAATCCCAACACTGAAGCTTTCTTT. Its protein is CASSYRRNPNTEAFF.

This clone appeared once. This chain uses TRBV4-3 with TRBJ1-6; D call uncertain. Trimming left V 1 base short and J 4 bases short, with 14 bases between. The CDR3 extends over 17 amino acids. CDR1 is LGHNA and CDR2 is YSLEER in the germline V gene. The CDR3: CASSQGDGRGYNSPLHF. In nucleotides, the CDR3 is TGCGCCAGCAGCCAAGGAGACGGGCGGGGTTATAATTCACCCCTCCACTTT.

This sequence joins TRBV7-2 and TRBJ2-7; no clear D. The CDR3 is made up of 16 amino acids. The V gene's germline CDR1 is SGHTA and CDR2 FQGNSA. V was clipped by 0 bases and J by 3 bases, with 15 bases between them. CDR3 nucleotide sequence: TGTGCCAGCAGCTTAGCCGCCGCAGCACTACTCTACGAGCAGTACTTC. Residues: CASSLAAAALLYEQYF. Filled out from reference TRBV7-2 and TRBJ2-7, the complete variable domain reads GAGVSQSPSNKVTEKGKDVELRCDPISGHTALYWYRQSLGQGLEFLIYFQGNSAPDKSGLPSDRFSAERTGGSVSTLTIQRTQQEDSAVYLCASSLAAAALLYEQYFGPGTRLTVT.

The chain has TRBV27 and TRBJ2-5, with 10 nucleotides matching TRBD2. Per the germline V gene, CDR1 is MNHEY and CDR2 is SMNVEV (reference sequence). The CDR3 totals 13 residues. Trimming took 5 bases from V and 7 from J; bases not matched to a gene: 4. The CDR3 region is CASSLAGEGTQYF. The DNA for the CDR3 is TGTGCCAGCAGTCTAGCGGGGGAGGGGACCCAGTACTTC.

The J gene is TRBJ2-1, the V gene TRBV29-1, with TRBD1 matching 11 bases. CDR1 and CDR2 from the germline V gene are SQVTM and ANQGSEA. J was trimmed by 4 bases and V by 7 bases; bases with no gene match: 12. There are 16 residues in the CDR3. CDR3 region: CSAYGQGAFPYNEQFF. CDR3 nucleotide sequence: TGCAGCGCCTATGGACAGGGGGCTTTTCCGTACAATGAGCAGTTCTTC.

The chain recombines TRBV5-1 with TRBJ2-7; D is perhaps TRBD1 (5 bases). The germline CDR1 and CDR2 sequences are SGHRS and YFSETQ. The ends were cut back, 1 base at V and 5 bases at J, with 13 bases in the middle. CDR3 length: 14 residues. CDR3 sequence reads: CASSLRAGINEQYF. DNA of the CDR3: TGCGCCAGCAGCTTGAGGGCAGGGATAAACGAGCAGTACTTC.

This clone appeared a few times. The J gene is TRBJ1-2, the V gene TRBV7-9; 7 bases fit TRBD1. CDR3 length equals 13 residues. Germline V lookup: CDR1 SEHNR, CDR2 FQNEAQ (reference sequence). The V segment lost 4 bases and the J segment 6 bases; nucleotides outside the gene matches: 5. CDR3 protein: CASSSGTVDGYTF. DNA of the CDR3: TGTGCCAGCAGCTCTGGGACAGTGGATGGCTACACCTTC.